This TCR beta chain comes out of a study of blood T cell repertoires in COVID-19. V was pared by 4 bases and J by 3 bases, with 8 bases of the junction left unmatched. CDR3 length: 17 residues. Germline V CDR1 and CDR2: SGHTS, YDEGEE. Sequencing was performed with immunoSEQ multiplex PCR; in TCRdb, only in-frame clones are kept and a portion is missing. Of about 520,000 clones in the sample, roughly 88% were seen once. Sequenced: peripheral blood. This rearrangement joins TRBV5-8 to TRBJ2-3; TRBD2 aligns across 13 bases. The origin of this receptor is a human donor in a cohort sampled during active COVID-19. The CDR3 region is CASSISGTSGTTDTQYF. CDR3 nucleotide sequence: TGTGCCAGCAGCATATCCGGGACTAGCGGGACTACAGATACGCAGTATTTT. Looking up the rest from reference TRBV5-8 and TRBJ2-3 gives the full variable domain: EAGVTQSPTHLIKTRGQQATLRCSPISGHTSVYWYQQALGLGLQFLLWYDEGEERNRGNFPPRFSGRQFPNYSSELNVNALELEDSALYLCASSISGTSGTTDTQYFGPGTRLTVL.